These 10 T cell receptor beta chains were sequenced from one sample in a study of blood T cell repertoires in COVID-19. Sequenced by immunoSEQ multiplex PCR; TCRdb stores in-frame clones only, minus some. Among roughly 110,000 clones listed, 89% were seen once. Sample: peripheral blood. The receptor source for this set is a man aged 35-49 years with active or convalescent COVID-19.

The rearrangement uses TRBV4-3 and TRBJ1-2; D might be TRBD1 (5 bases). The germline gives CDR1 LGHNA, CDR2 YSLEER. The CDR3 extends over 15 amino acids. The V gene lost 0 bases and the J gene lost 0 bases, with 8 bases spanning the gap. The DNA of the CDR3 is TGCGCCAGCAGCCAAGAGGACAACTCTAACTATGGCTACACCTTC. Protein product: CASSQEDNSNYGYTF.

The rearrangement links TRBV11-2 to TRBJ2-2; D remains ambiguous. Trimming pared 5 bases from V and 5 bases from J, leaving 18 bases between. The germline CDR1 and CDR2 sequences are SGHAT and FQNNGV. The CDR3 is made up of 16 amino acids. The CDR3 DNA follows: TGTGCCAGCAGCCGGAATCAGGCCGCTAAAACCGGGGAGCTGTTTTTT. Translation gives CASSRNQAAKTGELFF.

This clone was observed once. The V gene is TRBV5-5, the J gene TRBJ1-5; D possibly corresponds to TRBD1 (6 bases). The germline V gene has CDR1 SGHKS and CDR2 YYEKEE (reference sequence). The CDR3 loop spans 16 amino acids. The V gene lost 8 bases and the J gene lost 1 base, with 19 bases spanning the gap. In nucleotides, the CDR3 is TGTGCCAGTCACGACAGGCCCCTGGGAAGCAATCAGCCCCAGCATTTT. Residues: CASHDRPLGSNQPQHF.

The V gene is TRBV7-2, the J gene TRBJ2-2, with 8 bases lining up with TRBD2. The CDR3 contains 15 residues. J gave up 4 bases and V 5 bases, and 6 bases lay outside the gene matches. Per the germline V gene, CDR1 is SGHTA and CDR2 is FQGNSA. The CDR3 spells CASSQGLVVTGELFF. The CDR3 bases are TGTGCCAGCAGCCAGGGACTAGTTGTCACCGGGGAGCTGTTTTTT.

This clone appeared a single time. The chain links TRBV30 to TRBJ1-5; a possible D gene is TRBD1 (6 bases). Germline CDR1 reads GTSNPN; CDR2 reads SVGIG (reference sequence). This CDR3 region has 14 residues. V was trimmed by 6 bases and J by 7 bases, leaving 19 bases between them. The CDR3 DNA is TGTGCCTGTATTGTGTCAGGGGCAGGCCAGCCCCAGCATTTT. This gives the protein CACIVSGAGQPQHF.

This chain links TRBV20-1 with TRBJ2-7; perhaps TRBD2 as D (7 bases). V lost 3 bases, J lost 12 bases, and 12 bases lay in between. The CDR3 covers 10 residues. The germline CDR1 and CDR2 sequences are DFQATT and SNEGSKA (reference sequence). In nucleotides, the CDR3 is TGCAGTGCTAGTACGGGGGGCACGTACTTC. Encoded protein: CSASTGGTYF.

The chain couples TRBV27 to TRBJ2-7, with 8 bases lining up with TRBD1. With V trimmed by 7 bases and J by 4 bases, 9 bases remained unmatched. Germline CDR1 and CDR2: MNHEY and SMNVEV (reference sequence). This CDR3 is 14 amino acids long. The CDR3 DNA reads TGTGCCAGCACCCAGGGGGCGGGGAATTACGAGCAGTACTTC. Translated, it gives CASTQGAGNYEQYF.

DNA of the CDR3: TGCGCCAGCAGCGGCGAGGGAGGACCTTACAATGAGCAGTTCTTC. It is translated as CASSGEGGPYNEQFF. V usage is TRBV4-3 and J usage is TRBJ2-1, with a tentative D call TRBD2 (6 bases). The CDR3 runs 15 residues. V was trimmed by 5 bases and J by 4 bases, leaving 15 bases between them. The germline gives CDR1 LGHNA, CDR2 YSLEER.

The chain carries TRBV14 and TRBJ1-1; 9 nucleotides line up with TRBD1. The trim removed 3 bases at V and 11 bases at J, leaving 7 bases unmatched. Germline assignment: CDR1 SGHDN and CDR2 FVKESK. The CDR3 is made up of 13 amino acids. The CDR3 loop is CASSHPGQGAAFF. CDR3 nucleotides: TGTGCCAGCAGCCACCCGGGACAGGGTGCCGCTTTCTTT.

V gene TRBV28 combines with J gene TRBJ1-1; D unclear. Looked up from germline, CDR1 is MDHEN and CDR2 is SYDVKM. The ends were cut back, 4 bases at V and 3 bases at J, with 15 bases in the middle. The CDR3 sequence is 15 residues long. CDR3 sequence reads: CASSSGSQRDTEAFF. The DNA for the CDR3 is TGTGCCAGCAGTTCGGGGTCCCAGAGGGACACTGAAGCTTTCTTT. The full variable domain, its missing parts supplied by reference TRBV28 and TRBJ1-1, is DVKVTQSSRYLVKRTGEKVFLECVQDMDHENMFWYRQDPGLGLRLIYFSYDVKMKEKGDIPEGYSVSREKKERFSLILESASTNQTSMYLCASSSGSQRDTEAFFGQGTRLTVV.